These T cell receptor beta chains were read from a single sample in a study of T cells after yellow fever vaccination. TCRdb used MiXCR to reprocess the 5' RACE reads, holding one entry per CDR3 protein. In the table there are about 57,000 distinct CDR3 sequences, 7.4% of which are singletons. This specimen consisted of CD8+ T cells sorted from PBMCs, obtained 15 days after the yellow fever booster vaccination. The receptors stem from a young man who received the YFV17D yellow fever vaccine. Both conserved end residues are part of each CDR3. The D gene is left open where the match is weak. Clone size is stated in some rows and not others, as once, few, many or a class when expanded.

V gene: TRBV5-1; clone size: many; J gene: TRBJ2-1; D gene: TRBD2; CDR3 protein: CASSLVPGLEYNEQFF; CDR3 DNA: TGCGCCAGCAGTCTTGTTCCGGGACTAGAATACAATGAGCAGTTCTTC
V gene: TRBV7-2; clone size: many; J gene: TRBJ2-3; D gene: -; CDR3 protein: CASSLASGLPSTDTQYF; CDR3 DNA: TGTGCCAGCAGCTTAGCGTCTGGTCTTCCAAGCACAGATACGCAGTATTTT
V gene: TRBV20-1; clone size: many; J gene: TRBJ2-1; D gene: -; CDR3 protein: CSASRRGNEQFF; CDR3 DNA: TGCAGTGCTAGCAGGCGGGGCAATGAGCAGTTCTTC
V gene: TRBV20-1; clone size: many; J gene: TRBJ2-7; D gene: -; CDR3 protein: CSARDELVAPSFDEQYF; CDR3 DNA: TGCAGTGCTAGAGATGAACTAGTGGCCCCCTCGTTTGACGAGCAGTACTTC
V gene: TRBV4-3; clone size: many; J gene: TRBJ2-2; D gene: -; CDR3 protein: CASSQGRAVNTGELFF; CDR3 DNA: TGCGCCAGCAGCCAAGGGAGGGCGGTGAACACCGGGGAGCTGTTTTTT
V gene: TRBV5-1; clone size: many; J gene: TRBJ2-7; D gene: TRBD1; CDR3 protein: CASSLVDRTGYEQYF; CDR3 DNA: TGCGCCAGCAGCTTGGTGGACAGGACTGGGTACGAGCAGTACTTC
V gene: TRBV28; clone size: many; J gene: TRBJ2-5; D gene: TRBD1; CDR3 protein: CASSLPLRTGGAETQYF; CDR3 DNA: TGTGCCAGCAGTTTACCTCTAAGGACAGGGGGCGCAGAGACCCAGTACTTC
V gene: TRBV5-6; clone size: many; J gene: TRBJ1-2; D gene: -; CDR3 protein: CASSQDTNYGYTF; CDR3 DNA: TGTGCCAGCAGCCAGGACACTAACTATGGCTACACCTTC
V gene: TRBV27; clone size: many; J gene: TRBJ2-3; D gene: TRBD2; CDR3 protein: CASSLRAGGITDTQYF; CDR3 DNA: TGTGCCAGCAGTTTGCGGGCGGGAGGGATCACAGATACGCAGTATTTT
V gene: TRBV27; clone size: many; J gene: TRBJ2-7; D gene: TRBD2; CDR3 protein: CASSLMAGLSYEQYF; CDR3 DNA: TGTGCCAGCAGTCTGATGGCGGGACTATCCTACGAGCAGTACTTC
V gene: TRBV5-6; clone size: many; J gene: TRBJ2-7; D gene: TRBD2; CDR3 protein: CASSLSASGSYEQYF; CDR3 DNA: TGTGCCAGCAGCTTGTCGGCTAGCGGGTCCTACGAGCAGTACTTC
V gene: TRBV20-1; clone size: many; J gene: TRBJ2-7; D gene: -; CDR3 protein: CSAKPLDGAYEQYF; CDR3 DNA: TGCAGTGCTAAACCATTGGACGGAGCCTACGAGCAGTACTTC
V gene: TRBV15; clone size: many; J gene: TRBJ2-5; D gene: TRBD1; CDR3 protein: CATSKSGGVEETQYF; CDR3 DNA: TGTGCCACCAGCAAATCAGGGGGCGTAGAAGAGACCCAGTACTTC
V gene: TRBV9; clone size: many; J gene: TRBJ2-2; D gene: -; CDR3 protein: CASSHSGNTGELFF; CDR3 DNA: TGTGCCAGCAGCCATAGCGGGAACACCGGGGAGCTGTTTTTT
V gene: TRBV12-3/TRBV12-4; clone size: many; J gene: TRBJ2-5; D gene: -; CDR3 protein: CASSLDSLYF; CDR3 DNA: TGTGCCAGCAGTTTAGACAGTCTGTACTTC
V gene: TRBV5-1; clone size: -; J gene: TRBJ2-1; D gene: TRBD2; CDR3 protein: CASALGGEGGHEQFF; CDR3 DNA: TGCGCCAGCGCGCTTGGCGGGGAGGGTGGTCATGAGCAGTTCTTC